This T cell receptor (beta chain) comes out of a study of blood T cell repertoires in COVID-19. Here immunoSEQ multiplex PCR was the method, and the copy in TCRdb shows in-frame clones only, minus some. The table records some 160,000 clones, approximately 90% of them present only once. This receptor was taken from a man between 45 and 60 years old who had recovered from COVID-19. Sequences were obtained from peripheral blood.

The CDR3 DNA is TGTGCCAGCACCGCTAACAGGGCCTTCTACAATGAGCAGTTCTTC. This sequence encodes CASTANRAFYNEQFF. The chain couples TRBV2 to TRBJ2-1; a weak D match, TRBD1 (6 bases). Germline V CDR1 and CDR2: SNHLY, FYNNEI. Trimming removed 7 bases at V and 3 bases at J, with 16 bases between. The CDR3 spans 15 residues. Full variable domain (rest looked up from reference TRBV2 and TRBJ2-1): EPEVTQTPSHQVTQMGQEVILRCVPISNHLYFYWYRQILGQKVEFLVSFYNNEISEKSEIFDDQFSVERPDGSNFTLKIRSTKLEDSAMYFCASTANRAFYNEQFFGPGTRLTVL.